A single sample gave rise to the 26 T cell receptor beta chains below, sequenced in a study of long-term antiretroviral therapy in people with HIV. immunoSEQ v3.0 was run at survey level. The method was immunoSEQ multiplex PCR; TCRdb's version includes in-frame clones alone and lacks a portion of them. Here the sample spans 40,000 to 45,000 clones, nearly 95% being singletons. The sample consisted of unsorted PBMCs, taken 3.7 years after starting antiretroviral therapy. These TCRs come from a woman between 50 and 59 years old with HIV.

V usage is TRBV7-9 and J usage is TRBJ2-2; D is perhaps TRBD1 or TRBD2 (5 bases each). V was cut by 11 bases and J by 5 bases, with 15 bases left in between. The CDR3 has 13 residues. In germline, CDR1 is SEHNR, CDR2 FQNEAQ (reference sequence). The CDR3 sequence is CAPGRPRTGELFF. The CDR3 DNA reads as TGTGCCCCGGGACGGCCTAGGACCGGGGAGCTGTTTTTT.

V usage is TRBV14 and J usage is TRBJ2-7; perhaps TRBD1 as D (6 bases). Germline CDR1 reads SGHDN; CDR2 reads FVKESK. The ends were cut back, 4 bases at V and 5 bases at J, with 12 bases in the middle. CDR3 length: 13 amino acids. CDR3 sequence: CASSLAGTNEQYF. DNA for the CDR3: TGTGCCAGCAGCCTGGCCGGGACAAACGAGCAGTACTTC.

The chain joins TRBV15 to TRBJ1-5; maybe TRBD1 (5 bases). This CDR3 region has 14 residues. Germline V gene lookup returns CDR1 LNHNV and CDR2 YYDKDF (reference sequence). The germline V and J ends were trimmed by 0 bases and 12 bases, with 15 bases remaining between them. CDR3: CATSRDTPGVHQHF. CDR3 in DNA: TGTGCCACCAGCAGAGATACTCCGGGGGTCCACCAGCATTTT. The variable domain in full, completed from reference TRBV15 and TRBJ1-5, reads DAMVIQNPRYQVTQFGKPVTLSCSQTLNHNVMYWYQQKSSQAPKLLFHYYDKDFNNEADTPDNFQSRRPNTSFCFLDIRSPGLGDTAMYLCATSRDTPGVHQHFGDGTRLSIL.

V is TRBV7-2 and J is TRBJ2-5, with TRBD2 matching over 13 bases. The junction had 5 bases not matched to a gene; V was cut back by 1 base and J by 0 bases. CDR1 is SGHTA and CDR2 is FQGNSA in the germline V gene. The CDR3 spans 18 residues. The CDR3: CASSLETSGGGYQETQYF. The CDR3 region has the DNA TGTGCCAGCAGCTTAGAAACTAGCGGGGGGGGGTACCAAGAGACCCAGTACTTC. Combining the CDR3 with reference TRBV7-2 and TRBJ2-5 gives the whole variable domain GAGVSQSPSNKVTEKGKDVELRCDPISGHTALYWYRQSLGQGLEFLIYFQGNSAPDKSGLPSDRFSAERTGGSVSTLTIQRTQQEDSAVYLCASSLETSGGGYQETQYFGPGTRLLVL.

The rearrangement links TRBV11-2 to TRBJ1-6; no firm D call. V was clipped by 4 bases and J by 5 bases, with 12 bases between them. The CDR3 runs 15 residues. Per germline, CDR1 SGHAT and CDR2 FQNNGV. The CDR3 DNA sequence: TGTGCCAGCAGCTGGGCAGATCCCAATAATTCACCCCTCCACTTT. Translated: CASSWADPNNSPLHF.

This clone was picked up one time. The genes are TRBV27 and TRBJ1-5, with 8 bases lining up with TRBD1. Germline V gene lookup returns CDR1 MNHEY and CDR2 SMNVEV (reference sequence). Trimming removed 6 bases from V and 0 bases from J; junction bases left unmatched: 13. This CDR3 has 18 residues. CDR3 amino acids: CASSLLGQGRRSNQPQHF. The CDR3 nucleotides read TGTGCCAGCAGCCTCCTAGGACAGGGCCGTCGTAGCAATCAGCCCCAGCATTTT.

This chain connects TRBV6-6 to TRBJ1-1; 12 bases map to TRBD1. With V trimmed by 2 bases and J by 5 bases, 3 bases remained unmatched. Per the germline V gene, CDR1 is MNHNY and CDR2 is SVGAGI (reference sequence). The CDR3 runs to 15 residues. CDR3 loop: CASSYPGQGATEAFF. The CDR3 DNA is TGTGCCAGCAGTTACCCGGGACAGGGGGCGACTGAAGCTTTCTTT.

The chain links TRBV5-5 to TRBJ1-5, with a weak D call TRBD1 (6 bases). Germline CDR1 is SGHKS and CDR2 is YYEKEE (reference sequence). V was clipped by 7 bases and J by 4 bases, with 12 bases between them. CDR3 size: 13 residues. In nucleotides, the CDR3 is TGTGCCAGCTCATGGACAGAAAATCAGCCCCAGCATTTT. Protein: CASSWTENQPQHF.

This chain joins TRBV21-1 and TRBJ1-4; TRBD1 is the table's D call and was not checked against the DNA. TRBV21-1 is a listed pseudogene. The CDR3 has 14 amino acids. CDR3 sequence (DNA): TGTGCCAGCAGCAAGGACAGCGTAAATGAAAAACTGTTTTTT. This encodes CASSKDSVNEKLFF.

This chain links TRBV2 with TRBJ1-5; no clear D gene. V was shortened by 3 bases and J by 3 bases, with 6 bases between the two germline ends. This CDR3 is 13 amino acids long. Germline assignment: CDR1 SNHLY and CDR2 FYNNEI. CDR3 sequence (DNA): TGTGCCAGCAGTGAGACCCCCAATCAGCCCCAGCATTTT. Translating gives CASSETPNQPQHF. Full variable domain (remainder filled in from reference TRBV2 and TRBJ1-5): EPEVTQTPSHQVTQMGQEVILRCVPISNHLYFYWYRQILGQKVEFLVSFYNNEISEKSEIFDDQFSVERPDGSNFTLKIRSTKLEDSAMYFCASSETPNQPQHFGDGTRLSIL.

The chain employs TRBV7-9 and TRBJ1-4; 8 bases match TRBD1. CDR1 is SEHNR, CDR2 FQNEAQ, per germline (reference sequence). V lost 1 base and J lost 5; bases outside the gene matches: 0. This CDR3 has 14 residues. In nucleotides, the CDR3 is TGTGCCAGCAGCTTAGACAGGGGGAATGAAAAACTGTTTTTT. Translating it yields CASSLDRGNEKLFF. The full variable domain, with the rest looked up from reference TRBV7-9 and TRBJ1-4, is DTGVSQNPRHKITKRGQNVTFRCDPISEHNRLYWYRQTLGQGPEFLTYFQNEAQLEKSRLLSDRFSAERPKGSFSTLEIQRTEQGDSAMYLCASSLDRGNEKLFFGSGTQLSVL.

The chain recombines TRBV5-1 with TRBJ1-2; perhaps TRBD1 as D (5 bases). In germline, CDR1 is SGHRS, CDR2 YFSETQ. The V end lost 2 bases, the J end lost 3 bases, and 8 bases lay between the germline ends. The CDR3 contains 13 residues. CDR3 in amino acids: CASSFEGDYGYTF. CDR3 coding DNA: TGCGCCAGCAGCTTCGAAGGGGACTATGGCTACACCTTC. The variable domain in full, with the rest retrieved from reference TRBV5-1 and TRBJ1-2, is KAGVTQTPRYLIKTRGQQVTLSCSPISGHRSVSWYQQTPGQGLQFLFEYFSETQRNKGNFPGRFSGRQFSNSRSEMNVSTLELGDSALYLCASSFEGDYGYTFGSGTRLTVV.

This clone was seen only once. This chain joins TRBV7-3 and TRBJ2-1; 8 nucleotides line up with TRBD2. The CDR3 runs 15 residues. CDR1 SGHTA and CDR2 FQGTGA come from the germline V gene. Trimming at V came to 5 bases and at J to 10 bases, leaving 13 bases not matched to a gene. For the CDR3, the DNA is TGTGCCAGCAGCCCGAGCGGGGGAGGTATCCGGGAGCAGTTCTTC. This translates into CASSPSGGGIREQFF.

The chain carries TRBV27 and TRBJ2-7; TRBD1 is a possible D gene (6 bases). Between the trimmed V and J ends, which lost 2 bases and 1 base, there was a span of 9 bases. Germline V CDR1 and CDR2: MNHEY, SMNVEV (reference sequence). The CDR3 has 14 amino acids. The CDR3 loop reads CASSLHDRSYEQYF. The CDR3 DNA follows: TGTGCCAGCAGTTTACACGACAGGTCCTACGAGCAGTACTTC.

The gene calls are TRBV5-4 and TRBJ2-7, with 11 bases matching TRBD2. This CDR3 has 16 amino acids. Trimming took 4 bases from V and 2 from J; bases not matched to a gene: 8. Germline CDR1 and CDR2: SGHNT and YYREEE (reference sequence). This CDR3 is CASSPFSTSGAYEQYF. CDR3 bases: TGTGCCAGCAGCCCGTTCTCGACTAGCGGGGCCTACGAGCAGTACTTC.

The CDR3 nucleotides read TGTGCCAGCAGCAATGGGGCCTCGGAGAACACTGAAGCTTTCTTT. Translated: CASSNGASENTEAFF. This chain joins TRBV6-1 and TRBJ1-1; D is perhaps TRBD1 (5 bases). CDR1 is MNHNS and CDR2 is SASEGT in the germline V gene. The V and J ends lost 6 bases and 1 base respectively, with 15 bases between them. The CDR3 covers 15 residues.

The chain uses TRBV11-1 and TRBJ1-4, with D hard to call. This CDR3 is 12 amino acids long. The V end lost 2 bases, the J end lost 7 bases, and 5 bases lay between the germline ends. Germline V gives CDR1 SGHAT, CDR2 FQDESV (reference sequence). CDR3: CASSLWGEKLFF. In nucleotides, the CDR3 is TGTGCCAGCAGCTTATGGGGTGAAAAACTGTTTTTT.

CDR3 nucleotides: TGTGCCAGCAGCTTAGACAGTTTCAGCTCCTACGAGCAGTACTTC. Its translation: CASSLDSFSSYEQYF. The chain links TRBV11-3 to TRBJ2-7; no clear D gene. The length of the CDR3 is 15 residues. CDR1 is SGHNT, CDR2 YENEEA, per germline. Trimming left V 0 bases short and J 0 bases short, with 9 bases between.

The chain uses TRBV7-9 and TRBJ1-6, with 9 positions matching TRBD1. This CDR3 is built from 15 residues. Trimming cost V 3 bases and J 13 bases; bases outside gene matches: 10. Per the germline V gene, CDR1 is SEHNR and CDR2 is FQNEAQ (reference sequence). The CDR3 is CASSFPGQGDRPLHF. The CDR3 DNA reads TGTGCCAGCAGCTTTCCGGGACAGGGCGATAGGCCCCTCCACTTT.

This sequence joins TRBV4-1 and TRBJ1-4; no clear D gene. The V end lost 4 bases, the J end lost 8 bases, and 14 bases lay between the germline ends. CDR1 MGHRA and CDR2 YSYEKL come from the germline V gene. This CDR3 spans 14 amino acids. The CDR3: CASSPLVNGEKLFF. CDR3 nucleotides: TGCGCCAGCAGCCCACTAGTGAACGGCGAAAAACTGTTTTTT.

This clone came up once. The chain couples TRBV9 to TRBJ1-6, with 7 bases that match TRBD1. Losses at the gene ends were 0 bases for V and 7 bases for J; bases not matched to a gene: 4. The CDR3 contains 15 residues. Germline V gives CDR1 SGDLS, CDR2 YYNGEE. CDR3 sequence: CASSVDDRENSPLHF. Written as DNA, the CDR3 is TGTGCCAGCAGCGTAGACGACAGGGAAAATTCACCCCTCCACTTT. Full variable domain (outside the CDR3, taken from reference TRBV9 and TRBJ1-6): DSGVTQTPKHLITATGQRVTLRCSPRSGDLSVYWYQQSLDQGLQFLIQYYNGEERAKGNILERFSAQQFPDLHSELNLSSLELGDSALYFCASSVDDRENSPLHFGNGTRLTVT.

CDR3: CASSLEGDGYTF. The CDR3 DNA follows: TGTGCCAGCAGCTTAGAAGGGGATGGCTACACCTTC. The chain is built from TRBV11-2 and TRBJ1-2, with TRBD1 as a possible D gene (5 bases). Germline CDR1 is SGHAT and CDR2 is FQNNGV. This CDR3 spans 12 amino acids. The V and J ends lost 0 bases and 6 bases respectively, with 5 bases between them.

This clone is a singleton in its sample. The chain joins TRBV6-1 to TRBJ2-1; possible D gene TRBD2, 6 bases. Trimming shortened V by 3 bases and J by 6 bases, and 12 bases separated the two germline ends. The CDR3 length is 14 residues. Looked up from germline, CDR1 is MNHNS and CDR2 is SASEGT. In nucleotides, the CDR3 is TGTGCCAGCAGTGATAGTCCCGGGGGCAATGAGCAGTTCTTC. Protein product: CASSDSPGGNEQFF.

The V and J genes are TRBV10-2 and TRBJ1-1; D gene ambiguous. This CDR3 is built from 13 residues. Germline CDR1 WSHSY, CDR2 SAAADI. Trimming pared 2 bases from V and 7 bases from J, leaving 11 bases between. The CDR3 here is CASSEGRTFEAFF. CDR3 bases: TGCGCCAGCAGTGAGGGGCGTACTTTTGAAGCTTTCTTT.

This clone was recorded only once. Other DNA sequences in this sample translate to the same CDR3. This rearrangement joins TRBV27 to TRBJ1-6; the D is unclear. Trimming removed 2 bases at V and 7 bases at J, with 6 bases between. The CDR3 consists of 13 residues. Germline CDR1 is MNHEY and CDR2 is SMNVEV (reference sequence). CDR3: CASSLTPNSPLHF. For the CDR3, the DNA is TGTGCCAGCAGTTTAACCCCAAATTCACCCCTCCACTTT.

The CDR3 region is CASSLFGESSYNSPLHF. The CDR3 nucleotides read TGTGCCAGCAGCTTATTCGGGGAAAGCTCCTATAATTCACCCCTCCACTTT. V gene TRBV7-4 combines with J gene TRBJ1-6; D is undetermined. The CDR3 contains 17 residues. The V end lost 2 bases, the J end lost 0 bases, and 11 bases lay between the germline ends. From germline, CDR1 is SGHVT and CDR2 SQSDAQ.